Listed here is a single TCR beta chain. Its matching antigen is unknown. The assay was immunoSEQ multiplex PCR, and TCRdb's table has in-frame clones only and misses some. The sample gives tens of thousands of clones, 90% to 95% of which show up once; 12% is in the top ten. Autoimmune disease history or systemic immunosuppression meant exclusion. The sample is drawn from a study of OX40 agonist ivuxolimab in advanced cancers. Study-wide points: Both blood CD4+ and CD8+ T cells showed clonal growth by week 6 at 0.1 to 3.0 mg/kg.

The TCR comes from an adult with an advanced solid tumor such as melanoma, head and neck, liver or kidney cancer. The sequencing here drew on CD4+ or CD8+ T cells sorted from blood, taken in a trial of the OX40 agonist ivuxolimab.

The CDR3 here is CASSVSNTGELFF. Here the CDR3 DNA reads TGTGCCAGCAGCGTATCAAACACCGGGGAGCTGTTTTTT. The chain uses TRBV9 and TRBJ2-2; D call uncertain. V gave up 1 base and J gave up 2 bases, with 3 bases separating them. This CDR3 has 13 amino acids. The V gene's germline CDR1 is SGDLS and CDR2 YYNGEE.